This record concerns one T cell receptor (beta chain) sequence. Study processing details: Amplification from reference gene primers served as the basis for estimated nucleated cell counts. Sequencing was performed with immunoSEQ multiplex PCR; in TCRdb, only in-frame clones are kept and a portion is missing. V and J calls and clone size are those listed in that table; D and trimming were worked out from the DNA. The repertoire holds tens of thousands of clones, with about nine tenths as singletons. This sample was included in a study of blood T cell repertoires in COVID-19. Study-level background: Sites across the United States, Italy and Spain contributed samples from acute and convalescent COVID-19.

The germline CDR1 and CDR2 sequences are SEHNR and FQNEAQ (reference sequence). Trimming removed 10 bases from V and 0 bases from J, with 13 bases in between. This CDR3 spans 13 amino acids. V is TRBV7-9 and J is TRBJ2-7; TRBD2 might be the D (6 bases). The clonotype originates from a human donor in a cohort sampled during active COVID-19. Material for sequencing was peripheral blood. DNA for the CDR3: TGTGCCACTCGGGCGGGGAGCTCCTACGAGCAGTACTTC. Protein sequence: CATRAGSSYEQYF.